Given below is one T cell receptor beta chain in context. Its antigen is undetermined. This sample is part of a study of Ad26.COV2.S vaccination and SARS-CoV-2 variants. Study-wide results and limits: Spike-specific responses of CD8+ and CD4+ T cells were reported to display substantial breadth after vaccination. Placebo and vaccine recipients had non-spike TCR breadth that was similar.

Sequenced by immunoSEQ multiplex PCR; TCRdb stores in-frame clones only, minus some. The sample shows roughly 330,000 clones, roughly 88% of them seen only once. Indicated treatment: about 20 received Ad26.COV2.S at low or high dose, single or two shots; about 5 received placebo; per-sample allocation not given. The investigators took samples on day 63 after the first vaccine or placebo injection. V lost 4 bases to trimming and J lost 2 bases; unmatched junction nucleotides: 11. CDR3 size: 17 residues. Germline V CDR1 and CDR2: SGHVS, FNYEAQ. The TCR originated in a person aged 18-60 years who received the Ad26.COV2.S COVID-19 vaccine or a placebo. The chain couples TRBV7-6 to TRBJ1-3, with TRBD1 identical over 7 bases. This specimen was peripheral blood, taken in a trial of Ad26.COV2.S vaccine versus placebo. The CDR3 sequence is CASSYRYRGVTGNTIYF. As DNA, the CDR3 is TGTGCCAGCAGCTATAGATACAGGGGTGTAACTGGAAACACCATATATTTT. The entire variable domain, with the rest obtained from reference TRBV7-6 and TRBJ1-3, is as follows: GAGVSQSPRYKVTKRGQDVALRCDPISGHVSLYWYRQALGQGPEFLTYFNYEAQQDKSGLPNDRFSAERPEGSISTLTIQRTEQRDSAMYRCASSYRYRGVTGNTIYFGEGSWLTVV.